The clone carrying this T cell receptor beta chain has ten or more counts. Its specificity is not known. These data belong to a study of T cell repertoires in cytomegalovirus infection. Study-wide background: Based on public TCR beta signatures, there were indications of CMV infection and of a matching HLA type. The study's findings and limits: Identification of carriers of CMV plus the relevant HLA was performed using cumulative public TCR beta family frequency.

J lost 4 bases, V lost 4 bases, and 11 bases had no gene match. Germline V gives CDR1 DFQATT, CDR2 SNEGSKA (reference sequence). The CDR3 sequence is 16 residues long. TCRdb processed the reads anew with MiXCR; each CDR3 protein has one entry. The sample includes around 630,000 distinct CDR3 sequences, approximately 24% of them seen just once. Sequenced input: CD8+ T cells from PBMCs. The TCR was taken from a human donor in good health (CMV status not recorded). Some clones in this sample may be carry-over from other donors' samples. The gene calls are TRBV20-1 and TRBJ2-1, with 9 bases identical to TRBD1. The CDR3 DNA reads as TGCAGTGCTACCCAACCGGGACAGGGATCGTACAATGAGCAGTTCTTC. It yields the protein CSATQPGQGSYNEQFF.